What follows describes a single T cell receptor (beta chain). Its cognate antigen is unknown. The data belong to a study of identical twins. V was shortened by 5 bases and J by 6 bases, with 4 bases between the two germline ends. Germline V gene data show CDR1 as SEHNR and CDR2 as FQNEAQ (reference sequence). This CDR3 has 11 amino acids. Study conclusions and caveats: Memory repertoires showed no such pattern, whereas abundant cord blood beta clonotypes carried fewer insertions.

TCRdb analysed the 5' RACE reads with MiXCR anew, one entry per CDR3 protein. The profile covers more than 400,000 distinct CDR3 sequences, with 13% to 15% appearing a single time and 0.35% to 0.45% taken by the ten largest. The same specimen was also included in a second study, on yellow fever vaccine responses in identical twins.

The sequenced sample consisted of CD4+ T cells sorted from blood. The clonotype comes from a woman younger than 30 in good health. The chain uses TRBV7-9 and TRBJ1-4; D not certain. The CDR3 loop reads CASSRYEKLFF. The CDR3 region has the DNA TGTGCCAGCAGCCGTTATGAAAAACTGTTTTTT.